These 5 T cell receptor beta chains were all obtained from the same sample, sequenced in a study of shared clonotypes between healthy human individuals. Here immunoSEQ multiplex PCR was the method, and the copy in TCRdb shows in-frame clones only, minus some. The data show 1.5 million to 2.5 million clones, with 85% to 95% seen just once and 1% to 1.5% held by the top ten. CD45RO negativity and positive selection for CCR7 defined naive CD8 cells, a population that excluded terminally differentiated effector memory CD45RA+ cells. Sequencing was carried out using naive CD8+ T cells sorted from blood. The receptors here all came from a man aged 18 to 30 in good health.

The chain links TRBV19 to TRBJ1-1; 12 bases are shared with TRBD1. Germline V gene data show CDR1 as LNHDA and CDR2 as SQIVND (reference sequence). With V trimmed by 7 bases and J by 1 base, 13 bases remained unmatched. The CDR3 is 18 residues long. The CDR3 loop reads CASTPPWDRGPPNTEAFF. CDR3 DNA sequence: TGTGCCAGTACCCCTCCGTGGGACAGGGGGCCTCCGAACACTGAAGCTTTCTTT.

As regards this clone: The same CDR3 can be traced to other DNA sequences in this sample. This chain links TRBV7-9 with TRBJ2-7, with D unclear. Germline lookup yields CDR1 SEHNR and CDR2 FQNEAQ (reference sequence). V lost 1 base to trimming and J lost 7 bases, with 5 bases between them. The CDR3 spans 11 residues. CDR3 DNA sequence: TGTGCCAGCAGCTTAGAGGCAGAGCAGTACTTC. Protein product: CASSLEAEQYF. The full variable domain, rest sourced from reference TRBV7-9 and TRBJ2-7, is DTGVSQNPRHKITKRGQNVTFRCDPISEHNRLYWYRQTLGQGPEFLTYFQNEAQLEKSRLLSDRFSAERPKGSFSTLEIQRTEQGDSAMYLCASSLEAEQYFGPGTRLTVT.

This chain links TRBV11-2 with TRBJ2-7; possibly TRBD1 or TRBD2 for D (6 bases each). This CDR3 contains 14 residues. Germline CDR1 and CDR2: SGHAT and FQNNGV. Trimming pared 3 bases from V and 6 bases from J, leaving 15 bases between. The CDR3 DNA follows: TGTGCCAGCAGCTTGGTGGGGGGACATGGCGAGCAGTACTTC. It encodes CASSLVGGHGEQYF.

CDR3 in amino acids: CASSLGDSGANVLTF. Written as DNA, the CDR3 is TGTGCCAGCAGCTTGGGCGATTCTGGGGCCAACGTCCTGACTTTC. The chain recombines TRBV5-6 with TRBJ2-6; D remains ambiguous. Trimming left V 0 bases short and J 1 base short, with 5 bases between. Germline V CDR1 and CDR2: SGHDT, YYEEEE. This CDR3 spans 15 amino acids.

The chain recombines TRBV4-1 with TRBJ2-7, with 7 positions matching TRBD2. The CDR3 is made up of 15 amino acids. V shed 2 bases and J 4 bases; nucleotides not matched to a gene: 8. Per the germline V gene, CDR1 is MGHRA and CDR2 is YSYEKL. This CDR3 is CASSQSRGVSYEQYF. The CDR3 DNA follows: TGCGCCAGCAGCCAATCTCGGGGGGTATCATACGAGCAGTACTTC.